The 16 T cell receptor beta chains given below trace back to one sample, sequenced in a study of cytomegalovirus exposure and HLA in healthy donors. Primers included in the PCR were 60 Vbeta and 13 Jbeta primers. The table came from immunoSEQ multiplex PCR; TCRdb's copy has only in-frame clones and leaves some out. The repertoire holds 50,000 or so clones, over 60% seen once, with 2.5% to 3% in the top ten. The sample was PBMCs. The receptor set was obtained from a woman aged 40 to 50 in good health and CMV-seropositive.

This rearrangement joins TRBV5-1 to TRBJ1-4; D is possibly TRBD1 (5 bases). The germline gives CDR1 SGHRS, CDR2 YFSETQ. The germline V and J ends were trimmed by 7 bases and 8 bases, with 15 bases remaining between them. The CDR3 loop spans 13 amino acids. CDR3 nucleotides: TGCGCCAGCCGACTCAGGGATAACGAAAAACTGTTTTTT. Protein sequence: CASRLRDNEKLFF.

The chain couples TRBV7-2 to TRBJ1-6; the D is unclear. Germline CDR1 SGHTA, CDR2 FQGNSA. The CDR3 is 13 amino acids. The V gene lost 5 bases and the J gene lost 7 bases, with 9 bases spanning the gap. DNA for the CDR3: TGTGCCAGCAGCCCTAGCCCAAATTCACCCCTCCACTTT. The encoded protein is CASSPSPNSPLHF.

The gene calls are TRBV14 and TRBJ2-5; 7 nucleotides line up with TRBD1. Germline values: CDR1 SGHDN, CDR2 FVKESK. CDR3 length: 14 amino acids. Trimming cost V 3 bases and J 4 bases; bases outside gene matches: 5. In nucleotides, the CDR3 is TGTGCCAGCAGCCAGAACAGGGGAAGAGAGACCCAGTACTTC. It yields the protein CASSQNRGRETQYF.

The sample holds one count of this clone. The CDR3 nucleotides read TGCGCCAGCAGCTTGCCCGGGACAGCCGTTCCTTCACCCCTCCACTTT. As protein: CASSLPGTAVPSPLHF. The chain is built from TRBV5-1 and TRBJ1-6; 7 nucleotides align to TRBD1. Trimming took 1 base from V and 9 from J; bases not matched to a gene: 10. The CDR3 sequence is 16 residues long. Germline values: CDR1 SGHRS, CDR2 YFSETQ.

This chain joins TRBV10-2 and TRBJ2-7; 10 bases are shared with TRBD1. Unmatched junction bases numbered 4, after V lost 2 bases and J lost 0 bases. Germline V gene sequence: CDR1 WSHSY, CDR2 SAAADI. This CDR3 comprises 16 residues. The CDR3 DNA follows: TGCGCCAGCAGTGAGGCGGGACAGGGGAGCTCCTACGAGCAGTACTTC. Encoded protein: CASSEAGQGSSYEQYF.

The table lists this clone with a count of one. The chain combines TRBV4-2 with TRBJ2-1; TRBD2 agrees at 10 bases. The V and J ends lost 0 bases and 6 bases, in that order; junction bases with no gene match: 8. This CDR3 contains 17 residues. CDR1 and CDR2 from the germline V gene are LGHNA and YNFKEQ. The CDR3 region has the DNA TGTGCCAGCAGCCAAGATCAGGCTAGCGGGGGATCCAATGAGCAGTTCTTC. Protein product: CASSQDQASGGSNEQFF.

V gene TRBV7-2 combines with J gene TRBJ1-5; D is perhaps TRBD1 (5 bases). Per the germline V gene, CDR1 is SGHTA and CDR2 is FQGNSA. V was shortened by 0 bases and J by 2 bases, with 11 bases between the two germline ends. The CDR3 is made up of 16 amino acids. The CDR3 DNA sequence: TGTGCCAGCAGCTTAGCGGGGGGAAACGGCAATCAGCCCCAGCATTTT. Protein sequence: CASSLAGGNGNQPQHF.

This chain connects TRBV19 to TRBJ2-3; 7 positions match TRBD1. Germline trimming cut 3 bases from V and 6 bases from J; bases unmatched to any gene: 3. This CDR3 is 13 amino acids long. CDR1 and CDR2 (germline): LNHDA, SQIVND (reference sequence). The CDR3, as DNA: TGTGCCAGTAGTATTACAGGGGCCGATACGCAGTATTTT. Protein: CASSITGADTQYF.

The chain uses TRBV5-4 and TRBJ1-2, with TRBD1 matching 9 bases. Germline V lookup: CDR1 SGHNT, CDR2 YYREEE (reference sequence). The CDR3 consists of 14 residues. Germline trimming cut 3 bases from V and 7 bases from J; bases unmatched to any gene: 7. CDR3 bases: TGTGCCAGCAGCTCGACTGACAGGGGGGGTGGCTACACCTTC. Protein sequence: CASSSTDRGGGYTF.

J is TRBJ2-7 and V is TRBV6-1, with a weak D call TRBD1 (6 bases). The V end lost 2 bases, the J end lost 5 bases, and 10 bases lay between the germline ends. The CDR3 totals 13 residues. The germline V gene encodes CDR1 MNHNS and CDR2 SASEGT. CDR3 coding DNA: TGTGCCAGCAGTGAAATTAACAGGGACGAGCAGTACTTC. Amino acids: CASSEINRDEQYF.

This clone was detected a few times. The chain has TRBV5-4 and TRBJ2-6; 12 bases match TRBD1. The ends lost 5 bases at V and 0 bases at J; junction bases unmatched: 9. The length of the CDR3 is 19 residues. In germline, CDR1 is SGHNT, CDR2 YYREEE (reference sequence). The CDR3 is CASRTGTGGPNSGANVLTF. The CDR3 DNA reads TGTGCCAGCAGAACCGGGACAGGGGGCCCTAACTCTGGGGCCAACGTCCTGACTTTC.

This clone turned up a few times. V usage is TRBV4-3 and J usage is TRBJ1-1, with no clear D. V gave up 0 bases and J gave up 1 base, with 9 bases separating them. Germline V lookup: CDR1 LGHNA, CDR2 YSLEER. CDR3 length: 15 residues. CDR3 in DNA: TGCGCCAGCAGCCAAGATTTCCGCGGGAACACTGAAGCTTTCTTT. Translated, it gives CASSQDFRGNTEAFF.

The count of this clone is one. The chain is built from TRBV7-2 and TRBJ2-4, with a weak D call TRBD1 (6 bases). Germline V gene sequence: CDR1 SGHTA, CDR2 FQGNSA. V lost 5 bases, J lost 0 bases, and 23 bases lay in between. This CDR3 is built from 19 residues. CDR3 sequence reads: CASSVRARTDHGAKNIQYF. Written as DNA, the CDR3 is TGTGCCAGCAGCGTTCGTGCCAGGACAGACCATGGAGCCAAAAACATTCAGTACTTC.

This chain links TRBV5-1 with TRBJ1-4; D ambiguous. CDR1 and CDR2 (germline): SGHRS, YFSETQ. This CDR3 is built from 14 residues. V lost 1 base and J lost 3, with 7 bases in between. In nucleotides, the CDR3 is TGCGCCAGCAGCTTGACAGAACCTAATGAAAAACTGTTTTTT. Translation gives CASSLTEPNEKLFF.

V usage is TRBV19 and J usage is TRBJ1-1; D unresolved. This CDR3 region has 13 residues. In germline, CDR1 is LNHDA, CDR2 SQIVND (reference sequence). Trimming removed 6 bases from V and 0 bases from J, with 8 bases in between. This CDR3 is CASRSPMNTEAFF. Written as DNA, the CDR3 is TGTGCCAGTAGGAGCCCCATGAACACTGAAGCTTTCTTT.

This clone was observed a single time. The DNA of the CDR3 is TGTGCCAGCTCACCTCAGGGTGCAACTAATGAAAAACTGTTTTTT. Translating it yields CASSPQGATNEKLFF. This chain joins TRBV18 and TRBJ1-4, with a possible D match to TRBD1 (5 bases). The germline V and J ends were trimmed by 3 bases and 0 bases, with 8 bases remaining between them. CDR3 length equals 15 residues. The germline V gene encodes CDR1 KGHSH and CDR2 LQKENI.